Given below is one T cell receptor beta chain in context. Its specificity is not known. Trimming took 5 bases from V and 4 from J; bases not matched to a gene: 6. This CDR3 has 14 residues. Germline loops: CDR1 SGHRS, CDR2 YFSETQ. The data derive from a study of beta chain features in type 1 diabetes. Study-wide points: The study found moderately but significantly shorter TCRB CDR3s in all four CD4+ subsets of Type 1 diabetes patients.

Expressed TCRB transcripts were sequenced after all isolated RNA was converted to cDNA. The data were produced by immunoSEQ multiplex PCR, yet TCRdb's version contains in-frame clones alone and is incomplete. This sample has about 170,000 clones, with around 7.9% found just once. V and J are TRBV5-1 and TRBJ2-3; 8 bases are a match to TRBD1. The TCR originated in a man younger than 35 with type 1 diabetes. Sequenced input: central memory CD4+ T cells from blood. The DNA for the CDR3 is TGCGCCAGCAGAGATATACAGGGGGCAGATACGCAGTATTTT. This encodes CASRDIQGADTQYF. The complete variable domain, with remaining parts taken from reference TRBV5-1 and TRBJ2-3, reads KAGVTQTPRYLIKTRGQQVTLSCSPISGHRSVSWYQQTPGQGLQFLFEYFSETQRNKGNFPGRFSGRQFSNSRSEMNVSTLELGDSALYLCASRDIQGADTQYFGPGTRLTVL.